The clone carrying this T cell receptor (beta chain) appeared a single time. The antigen is undetermined. MiXCR was run by TCRdb on the 5' RACE reads, yielding one entry per CDR3 protein. This sample has approximately 150,000 distinct CDR3 sequences, with 15% to 20% found just once. The data were obtained in a study of T-cell memory formation after mild COVID-19. Turning to the study itself: Largely, TCR clusters stayed within a single donor. Regarding the study as a whole: Day 15 to 85 contractors were CD4/CD8 balanced; later expanders leaned CD4+. Memory from before infection featured some responding clones, which suggests cross-reactive memory joined. Shrinking CD4+ clones resided mostly in CM and EM, and CD8+ ones in EMRA.

This CDR3 is built from 14 residues. Trimming pared 3 bases from V and 8 bases from J, leaving 15 bases between. The germline V gene has CDR1 SGHRS and CDR2 YFSETQ. The rearrangement links TRBV5-1 to TRBJ2-1; D unclear. The receptor was isolated from an adult woman who had mild COVID-19 (a few samples of this study predate the infection). Cell type and time point are not known. The sequenced sample consisted of PBMCs or a T cell subset sorted from them (not recorded which). CDR3 nucleotides: TGCGCCAGCAGCTCGGGTGGGGTGTGGGATGAGCAGTTCTTC. Its translation is CASSSGGVWDEQFF. Supplemented by reference TRBV5-1 and TRBJ2-1, the full variable domain reads KAGVTQTPRYLIKTRGQQVTLSCSPISGHRSVSWYQQTPGQGLQFLFEYFSETQRNKGNFPGRFSGRQFSNSRSEMNVSTLELGDSALYLCASSSGGVWDEQFFGPGTRLTVL.